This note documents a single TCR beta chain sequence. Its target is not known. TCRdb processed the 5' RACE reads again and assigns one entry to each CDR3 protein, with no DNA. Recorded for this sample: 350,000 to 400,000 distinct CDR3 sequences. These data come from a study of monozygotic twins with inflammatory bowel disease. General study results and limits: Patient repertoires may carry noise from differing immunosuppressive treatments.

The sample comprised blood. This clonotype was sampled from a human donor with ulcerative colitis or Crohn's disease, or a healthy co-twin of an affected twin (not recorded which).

CDR3 region: CASGLVVGGLHKGIQYF. The gene calls are TRBV12-5 and TRBJ2-4; TCRdb's D gene call, TRBD1, goes unchecked for lack of DNA. The CDR3 covers 17 residues. Germline CDR1 and CDR2: LGHNT and FRNRAP.